Below, 30 T cell receptor beta chains from the same sample are listed, as sequenced in a study of cytomegalovirus exposure and HLA in healthy donors (dated by TCRdb to about 2017). Receptor amplification or capture employed the immunoSEQ multiplex PCR assay. A mixture of 60 forward primers for TCR Vbeta segments and 13 reverse primers for TCR Jbeta segments was used in the multiplex PCR. The source is immuneACCESS, and TCRdb retained only in-frame sequences with V and J called. Part of the clones is not carried over; for the studies checked, unresolved V genes explain less than half of this, and the remainder is unexplained. In this sample the table shows about 150,000 clones, more than 65% of which occur a single time. The ten most abundant clones make up 5.5% to 6% of the sample. Input material: PBMCs. All receptors come from a man aged 25-40 years in good health and CMV-seropositive.

The V gene is TRBV5-4, the J gene TRBJ2-4; tentatively, D is TRBD2 (6 bases). Germline loops: CDR1 SGHNT, CDR2 YYREEE (reference sequence). CDR3 length: 13 residues. V lost 1 base and J lost 7, with 9 bases in between. The CDR3 DNA reads as TGTGCCAGCAGCTTGAGGGCGGGGAACATTCAGTACTTC. It specifies CASSLRAGNIQYF.

The chain uses TRBV29-1 and TRBJ2-1; D might be TRBD1 (5 bases). V lost 0 bases, J lost 10 bases, and 16 bases lay in between. CDR3 length: 14 amino acids. Germline loops: CDR1 SQVTM, CDR2 ANQGSEA. In DNA form, the CDR3 reads TGCAGCGTTGAAGATCCCCAGGGAAGGTTCGAGCAGTTCTTC. It yields the protein CSVEDPQGRFEQFF.

The chain couples TRBV6-5 to TRBJ1-5; no firm D call. The CDR3 is 15 amino acids. Trimming removed 4 bases at V and 1 base at J, with 11 bases between. The germline V gene encodes CDR1 MNHEY and CDR2 SVGAGI. CDR3 nucleotide sequence: TGTGCCAGCAGTTTGGACGGGGAGAGCAATCAGCCCCAGCATTTT. Translating it yields CASSLDGESNQPQHF.

The chain has TRBV28 and TRBJ2-1; tentatively, D is TRBD1 (6 bases). Germline loops: CDR1 MDHEN, CDR2 SYDVKM. CDR3 size: 15 residues. The V gene lost 3 bases and the J gene lost 3 bases, with 12 bases spanning the gap. CDR3 bases: TGTGCCAGCAGTTTGGGGCAGGGGTTCTACAATGAGCAGTTCTTC. This codes for CASSLGQGFYNEQFF.

This sequence joins TRBV7-2 and TRBJ2-1, with D perhaps matching TRBD1 (6 bases). Trimming took 5 bases from V and 12 from J, leaving 14 bases between them. Germline CDR1 and CDR2: SGHTA and FQGNSA. The CDR3 loop spans 12 amino acids. For the CDR3, the DNA is TGTGCCAGCAGCCAACAGGGATCTGGGCAGTTCTTC. Amino acids: CASSQQGSGQFF.

J is TRBJ2-3 and V is TRBV2; the D gene is possibly TRBD2 (5 bases). The CDR3 sequence is 15 residues long. Trimming took off 5 bases at V and 0 bases at J, with 12 bases between the two ends. Germline V gene data show CDR1 as SNHLY and CDR2 as FYNNEI. Here the CDR3 DNA reads TGTGCCAGCAGTCCTACTAGTCTTAGCACAGATACGCAGTATTTT. Its protein is CASSPTSLSTDTQYF. The whole variable domain, remainder taken from reference TRBV2 and TRBJ2-3, is EPEVTQTPSHQVTQMGQEVILRCVPISNHLYFYWYRQILGQKVEFLVSFYNNEISEKSEIFDDQFSVERPDGSNFTLKIRSTKLEDSAMYFCASSPTSLSTDTQYFGPGTRLTVL.

The gene calls are TRBV18 and TRBJ2-3, with D hard to call. The CDR3 is 13 residues long. Germline V gives CDR1 KGHSH, CDR2 LQKENI. V was shortened by 3 bases and J by 4 bases, with 8 bases between the two germline ends. The CDR3 region has the DNA TGTGCCAGCTCACCTGGCGGAGCAGATACGCAGTATTTT. It is translated as CASSPGGADTQYF. The variable domain in full, with the rest retrieved from reference TRBV18 and TRBJ2-3, is NAGVMQNPRHLVRRRGQEARLRCSPMKGHSHVYWYRQLPEEGLKFMVYLQKENIIDESGMPKERFSAEFPKEGPSILRIQQVVRGDSAAYFCASSPGGADTQYFGPGTRLTVL.

The V call is TRBV5-1, the J call TRBJ2-1; maybe TRBD2 (6 bases). The CDR3 length is 15 residues. Germline values: CDR1 SGHRS, CDR2 YFSETQ. Trimming pared 2 bases from V and 5 bases from J, leaving 14 bases between. The CDR3 sequence: CASSFGGGWDNEQFF. DNA for the CDR3: TGCGCCAGCAGCTTTGGCGGAGGGTGGGACAATGAGCAGTTCTTC.

The rearrangement links TRBV7-2 to TRBJ2-7, with 12 bases lining up with TRBD2. Germline assignment: CDR1 SGHTA and CDR2 FQGNSA. The CDR3 length is 15 residues. J lost 3 bases, V lost 3 bases, and 3 bases had no gene match. CDR3 sequence: CASSFGLAGNYEQYF. The CDR3 nucleotides read TGTGCCAGCAGCTTCGGACTAGCGGGGAACTACGAGCAGTACTTC.

The genes are TRBV9 and TRBJ2-1; possibly TRBD2 for D (6 bases). The germline CDR1 and CDR2 sequences are SGDLS and YYNGEE. Between the trimmed V and J ends, which lost 4 bases and 9 bases, there was a span of 14 bases. This CDR3 has 13 amino acids. The CDR3 reads CASSTRAGSEQFF. For the CDR3, the DNA is TGTGCCAGCAGCACCCGGGCGGGAAGTGAGCAGTTCTTC.

The chain carries TRBV5-1 and TRBJ1-1; D ambiguous. The CDR3 sequence is 14 residues long. The germline V gene has CDR1 SGHRS and CDR2 YFSETQ. V lost 1 base and J lost 0, with 7 bases in between. DNA of the CDR3: TGCGCCAGCAGCTTGCTAAGCATGAACACTGAAGCTTTCTTT. This gives the protein CASSLLSMNTEAFF. The full variable domain, with the rest looked up from reference TRBV5-1 and TRBJ1-1, is KAGVTQTPRYLIKTRGQQVTLSCSPISGHRSVSWYQQTPGQGLQFLFEYFSETQRNKGNFPGRFSGRQFSNSRSEMNVSTLELGDSALYLCASSLLSMNTEAFFGQGTRLTVV.

The chain couples TRBV4-3 to TRBJ1-6; no definite D call. This CDR3 region has 16 residues. The V end was cut by 0 bases, the J end by 6 bases, with 12 bases between. Germline V CDR1 and CDR2: LGHNA, YSLEER. The chain's CDR3 is CASSQDLGLPNSPLHF. The CDR3 DNA reads as TGCGCCAGCAGCCAAGATCTAGGCCTGCCTAATTCACCCCTCCACTTT.

This chain uses TRBV27 with TRBJ1-2; 7 positions match TRBD1. Germline loops: CDR1 MNHEY, CDR2 SMNVEV (reference sequence). The CDR3 has 16 amino acids. J lost 1 base, V lost 0 bases, and 5 bases had no gene match. The DNA of the CDR3 is TGTGCCAGCAGTTTATCCTCATGGGACAGTAACTATGGCTACACCTTC. It encodes CASSLSSWDSNYGYTF.

CDR3 sequence: CASSLNEGQGRDAYGYTF. CDR3 in DNA: TGTGCCAGCAGTTTAAATGAAGGACAGGGGCGAGATGCTTATGGCTACACCTTC. The chain couples TRBV27 to TRBJ1-2; TRBD1 agrees at 9 bases. Germline V gene data show CDR1 as MNHEY and CDR2 as SMNVEV (reference sequence). Germline trimming cut 2 bases from V and 5 bases from J; bases unmatched to any gene: 15. CDR3 length: 18 amino acids.

This clone was observed once. The chain couples TRBV18 to TRBJ1-6, with TRBD1 matching over 7 bases. With V trimmed by 4 bases and J by 8 bases, 8 bases remained unmatched. CDR3 length: 15 amino acids. CDR1 is KGHSH, CDR2 LQKENI, per germline. The CDR3 bases are TGTGCCAGCTCACGTAACAGGGGTTGGGATTCACCCCTCCACTTT. This gives the protein CASSRNRGWDSPLHF.

The rearrangement uses TRBV6-5 and TRBJ1-1; TRBD1 matches 10 bases. There are 14 residues in the CDR3. Germline CDR1 reads MNHEY; CDR2 reads SVGAGI. The J segment lost 7 bases and the V segment lost 0 bases, leaving 2 bases of the junction unmatched. CDR3 bases: TGTGCCAGCAGTTACTCGGGACAGGGGATTGAAGCTTTCTTT. This codes for CASSYSGQGIEAFF.

Written as DNA, the CDR3 is TGTGCCTGGAGTTGGGGTCGGGACAGGGCAGACGAGCAGTACTTC. Translated: CAWSWGRDRADEQYF. This chain links TRBV30 with TRBJ2-7; 9 bases are shared with TRBD1. Germline CDR1 and CDR2: GTSNPN and SVGIG (reference sequence). V shed 2 bases and J 5 bases; nucleotides not matched to a gene: 10. CDR3 length equals 15 residues.

V usage is TRBV27 and J usage is TRBJ2-7; D might be TRBD1 (6 bases). This CDR3 is 11 amino acids long. Trimming pared 5 bases from V and 5 bases from J, leaving 7 bases between. Germline CDR1 reads MNHEY; CDR2 reads SMNVEV (reference sequence). The CDR3 region is CASSTGNEQYF. CDR3 bases: TGTGCCAGCAGTACAGGGAACGAGCAGTACTTC.

The chain uses TRBV10-1 and TRBJ2-5; tentatively, D is TRBD1 (6 bases). The CDR3 contains 15 residues. The germline CDR1 and CDR2 sequences are WNHNN and SYGVQD (reference sequence). V was shortened by 5 bases and J by 3 bases, with 16 bases between the two germline ends. CDR3 region: CASSNAGALEETQYF. CDR3 nucleotide sequence: TGCGCCAGCAGTAACGCAGGGGCCCTGGAAGAGACCCAGTACTTC.

The chain combines TRBV30 with TRBJ1-1; weak D call: TRBD1 (5 bases). The V end lost 6 bases, the J end lost 2 bases, and 13 bases lay between the germline ends. The V gene's germline CDR1 is GTSNPN and CDR2 SVGIG (reference sequence). The CDR3 spans 13 residues. The CDR3 DNA reads as TGTGCCTGCGTTAACAGGTTTAACACTGAAGCTTTCTTT. It is translated as CACVNRFNTEAFF.

V gene TRBV29-1 combines with J gene TRBJ2-5; 12 bases map to TRBD2. The V gene's germline CDR1 is SQVTM and CDR2 ANQGSEA. The CDR3 is made up of 17 amino acids. With V trimmed by 5 bases and J by 0 bases, 10 bases remained unmatched. CDR3 protein: CSVPPRGTSGYQETQYF. CDR3 sequence (DNA): TGCAGCGTTCCGCCCCGTGGGACTAGCGGGTACCAAGAGACCCAGTACTTC.

The chain carries TRBV11-2 and TRBJ1-3; 11 positions agree with TRBD1. The CDR3 is 16 residues long. The junction had 5 bases not matched to a gene; V was cut back by 5 bases and J by 2 bases. Germline CDR1 and CDR2: SGHAT and FQNNGV. Here the CDR3 DNA reads TGTGCCAGCAGCGACCGGGACAGGGGGACTGGAAACACCATATATTTT. It encodes CASSDRDRGTGNTIYF.

CDR3 DNA: TGTGCCAGCAGCTTATGGGACAGGGGAACAGATACGCAGTATTTT. It codes for CASSLWDRGTDTQYF. The chain links TRBV11-2 to TRBJ2-3; 10 positions agree with TRBD1. Germline V gives CDR1 SGHAT, CDR2 FQNNGV. V shed 2 bases and J 3 bases; nucleotides not matched to a gene: 2. The CDR3 spans 15 residues. Based on the CDR3 plus reference TRBV11-2 and TRBJ2-3, the full variable domain is EAGVAQSPRYKIIEKRQSVAFWCNPISGHATLYWYQQILGQGPKLLIQFQNNGVVDDSQLPKDRFSAERLKGVDSTLKIQPAKLEDSAVYLCASSLWDRGTDTQYFGPGTRLTVL.

This chain connects TRBV10-1 to TRBJ2-7; 7 bases are a match to TRBD2. The CDR3 has 17 residues. The junction had 16 bases not matched to a gene; V was cut back by 7 bases and J by 1 base. Germline V gives CDR1 WNHNN, CDR2 SYGVQD (reference sequence). The CDR3 DNA reads as TGCGCCAGCACCGAATCCAAAGGGAGGGATTTTTCCTACGAGCAGTACTTC. Protein sequence: CASTESKGRDFSYEQYF.

The chain employs TRBV2 and TRBJ1-3; possibly TRBD1 for D (5 bases). Germline V lookup: CDR1 SNHLY, CDR2 FYNNEI. The V end was cut by 6 bases, the J end by 4 bases, with 13 bases between. The CDR3 extends over 14 amino acids. The DNA of the CDR3 is TGTGCCAGCAGCTCCCGGGGGTACGGAAACACCATATATTTT. This encodes CASSSRGYGNTIYF.

The chain couples TRBV30 to TRBJ1-2; the match to TRBD1 covers 8 bases. The CDR3 contains 14 residues. CDR1 is GTSNPN and CDR2 is SVGIG in the germline V gene (reference sequence). The J segment lost 5 bases and the V segment lost 4 bases, leaving 9 bases of the junction unmatched. The CDR3: CAWTSRDRGYGYTF. The CDR3 DNA reads as TGTGCCTGGACCAGCCGAGACAGGGGATATGGCTACACCTTC.

The chain combines TRBV6-5 with TRBJ2-2; 9 nucleotides agree with TRBD2. Per germline, CDR1 MNHEY and CDR2 SVGAGI. Germline trimming cut 2 bases from V and 8 bases from J; bases unmatched to any gene: 3. The CDR3 sequence is 14 residues long. The CDR3 is CASSYAGGPGELFF. In DNA, the CDR3 is TGTGCCAGCAGTTACGCGGGAGGGCCAGGGGAGCTGTTTTTT.

This clone was detected a few times. V and J are TRBV5-1 and TRBJ2-1; 12 bases map to TRBD1. With V trimmed by 4 bases and J by 0 bases, 11 bases remained unmatched. The CDR3 loop spans 19 amino acids. The germline CDR1 and CDR2 sequences are SGHRS and YFSETQ. CDR3 sequence: CASSPGQGAIRASYNEQFF. The CDR3, as DNA: TGCGCCAGCAGCCCGGGACAGGGGGCGATTCGGGCCTCCTACAATGAGCAGTTCTTC. The full variable domain, in which reference TRBV5-1 and TRBJ2-1 provide the parts outside the CDR3, is KAGVTQTPRYLIKTRGQQVTLSCSPISGHRSVSWYQQTPGQGLQFLFEYFSETQRNKGNFPGRFSGRQFSNSRSEMNVSTLELGDSALYLCASSPGQGAIRASYNEQFFGPGTRLTVL.

There are a few counts of this clone. In the same sample, other DNA sequences code for this CDR3. The V call is TRBV6-4, the J call TRBJ2-3; 10 bases align to TRBD2. V dropped 5 bases and J dropped 4; count of bases not matched to a gene: 6. Germline CDR1 is MRHNA and CDR2 is SNTAGT. CDR3 size: 15 residues. This CDR3 reads CASSPIAGGSDTQYF. In DNA form, the CDR3 reads TGTGCCAGCAGTCCCATAGCGGGGGGTTCAGATACGCAGTATTTT.

The V gene is TRBV2, the J gene TRBJ2-7; weak D call: TRBD1 (5 bases). The CDR3 contains 12 residues. CDR1 is SNHLY and CDR2 is FYNNEI in the germline V gene. V was pared by 8 bases and J by 7 bases, with 15 bases between. Written as DNA, the CDR3 is TGTGCCAGCGGGGCTCCAAAGGGGGAGCAGTACTTC. Residues: CASGAPKGEQYF.